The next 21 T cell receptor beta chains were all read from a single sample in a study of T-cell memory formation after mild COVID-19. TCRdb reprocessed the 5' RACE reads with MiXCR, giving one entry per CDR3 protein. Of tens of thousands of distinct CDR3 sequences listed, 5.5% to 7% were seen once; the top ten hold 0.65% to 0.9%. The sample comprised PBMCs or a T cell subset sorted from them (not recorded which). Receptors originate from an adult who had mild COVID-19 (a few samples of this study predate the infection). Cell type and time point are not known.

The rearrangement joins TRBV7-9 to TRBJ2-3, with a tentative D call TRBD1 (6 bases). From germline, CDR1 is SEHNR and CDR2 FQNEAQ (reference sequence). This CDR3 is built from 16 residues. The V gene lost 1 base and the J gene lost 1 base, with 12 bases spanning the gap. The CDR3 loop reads CASSLGQGSRTDTQYF. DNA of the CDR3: TGTGCCAGCAGCTTAGGGCAGGGGTCGCGCACAGATACGCAGTATTTT.

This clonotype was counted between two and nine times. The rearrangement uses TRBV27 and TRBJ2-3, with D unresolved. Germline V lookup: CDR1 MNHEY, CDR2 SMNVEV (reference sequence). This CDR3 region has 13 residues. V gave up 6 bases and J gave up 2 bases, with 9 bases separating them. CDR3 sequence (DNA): TGTGCCAGCAGATACCCCAACACAGATACGCAGTATTTT. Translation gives CASRYPNTDTQYF.

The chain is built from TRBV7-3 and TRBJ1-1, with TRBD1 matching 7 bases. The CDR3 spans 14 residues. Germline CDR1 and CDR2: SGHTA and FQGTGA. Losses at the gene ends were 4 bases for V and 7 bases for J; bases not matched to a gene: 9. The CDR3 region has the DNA TGTGCCAGCAGCTCCACGGGGACAGCTCGTGAAGCTTTCTTT. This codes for CASSSTGTAREAFF. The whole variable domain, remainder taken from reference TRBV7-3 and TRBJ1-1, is GAGVSQTPSNKVTEKGKYVELRCDPISGHTALYWYRQSLGQGPEFLIYFQGTGAADDSGLPNDRFFAVRPEGSVSTLKIQRTERGDSAVYLCASSSTGTAREAFFGQGTRLTVV.

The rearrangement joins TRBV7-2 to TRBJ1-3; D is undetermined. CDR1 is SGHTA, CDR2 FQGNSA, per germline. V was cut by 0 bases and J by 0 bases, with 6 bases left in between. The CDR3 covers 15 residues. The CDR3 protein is CASSLAIFSGNTIYF. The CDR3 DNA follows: TGTGCCAGCAGCTTAGCAATCTTCTCTGGAAACACCATATATTTT. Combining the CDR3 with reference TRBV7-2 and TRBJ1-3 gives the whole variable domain GAGVSQSPSNKVTEKGKDVELRCDPISGHTALYWYRQSLGQGLEFLIYFQGNSAPDKSGLPSDRFSAERTGGSVSTLTIQRTQQEDSAVYLCASSLAIFSGNTIYFGEGSWLTVV.

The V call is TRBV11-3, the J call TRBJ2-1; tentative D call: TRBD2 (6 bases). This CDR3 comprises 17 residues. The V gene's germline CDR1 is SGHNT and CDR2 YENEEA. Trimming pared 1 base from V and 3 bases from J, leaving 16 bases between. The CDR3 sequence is CASSLVLQRAFYNEQFF. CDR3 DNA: TGTGCCAGCAGCTTAGTCCTTCAGCGGGCATTCTACAATGAGCAGTTCTTC. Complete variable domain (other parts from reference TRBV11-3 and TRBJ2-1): EAGVVQSPRYKIIEKKQPVAFWCNPISGHNTLYWYLQNLGQGPELLIRYENEEAVDDSQLPKDRFSAERLKGVDSTLKIQPAELGDSAVYLCASSLVLQRAFYNEQFFGPGTRLTVL.

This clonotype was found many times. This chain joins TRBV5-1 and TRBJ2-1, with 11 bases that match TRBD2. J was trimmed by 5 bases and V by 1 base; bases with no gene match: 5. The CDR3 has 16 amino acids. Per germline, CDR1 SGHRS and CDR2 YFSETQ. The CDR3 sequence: CASSLLLAGGNNEQFF. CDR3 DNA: TGCGCCAGCAGCTTGCTCCTAGCGGGAGGCAACAATGAGCAGTTCTTC.

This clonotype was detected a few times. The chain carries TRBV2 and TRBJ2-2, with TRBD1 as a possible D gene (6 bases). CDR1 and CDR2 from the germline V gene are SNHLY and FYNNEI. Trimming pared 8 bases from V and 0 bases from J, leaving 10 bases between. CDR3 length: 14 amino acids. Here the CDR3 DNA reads TGTGCCAGCGCAGGGGATACGAACACCGGGGAGCTGTTTTTT. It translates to CASAGDTNTGELFF.

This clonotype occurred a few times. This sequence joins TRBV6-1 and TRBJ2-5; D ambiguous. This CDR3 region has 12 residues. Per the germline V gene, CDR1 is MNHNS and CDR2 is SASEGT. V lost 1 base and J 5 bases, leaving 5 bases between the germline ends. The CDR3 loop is CASSEGWETQYF. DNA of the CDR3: TGTGCCAGCAGTGAAGGATGGGAGACCCAGTACTTC.

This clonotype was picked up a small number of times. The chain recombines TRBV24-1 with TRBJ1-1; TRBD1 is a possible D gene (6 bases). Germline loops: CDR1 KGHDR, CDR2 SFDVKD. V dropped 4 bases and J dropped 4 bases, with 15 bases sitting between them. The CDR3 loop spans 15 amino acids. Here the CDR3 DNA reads TGTGCCACCAGTGACCCCACAGGGTCGGCCACTGAAGCTTTCTTT. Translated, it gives CATSDPTGSATEAFF.

CDR3 nucleotides: TGTGCCAGCAGCCAGACGCTCCAAGAGACCCAGTACTTC. Translated, it gives CASSQTLQETQYF. The chain employs TRBV9 and TRBJ2-5; no definite D call. The CDR3 contains 13 residues. CDR1 and CDR2 (germline): SGDLS, YYNGEE. V dropped 4 bases and J dropped 1 base, with 8 bases sitting between them.

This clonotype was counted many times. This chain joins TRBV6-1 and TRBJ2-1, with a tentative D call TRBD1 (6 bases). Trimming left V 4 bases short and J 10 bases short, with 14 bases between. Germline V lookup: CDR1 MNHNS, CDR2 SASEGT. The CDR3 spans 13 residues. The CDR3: CASSVLGQTEQFF. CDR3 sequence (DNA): TGTGCCAGCAGTGTCCTCGGACAGACCGAGCAGTTCTTC.

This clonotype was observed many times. The CDR3 loop is CASSLPGGYNEQFF. The CDR3 region has the DNA TGCGCCAGCAGCTTACCAGGGGGGTACAATGAGCAGTTCTTC. The V gene is TRBV5-1, the J gene TRBJ2-1, with TRBD1 as a possible D gene (7 bases). In germline, CDR1 is SGHRS, CDR2 YFSETQ. The CDR3 contains 14 residues. V lost 2 bases and J lost 4, with 10 bases in between.

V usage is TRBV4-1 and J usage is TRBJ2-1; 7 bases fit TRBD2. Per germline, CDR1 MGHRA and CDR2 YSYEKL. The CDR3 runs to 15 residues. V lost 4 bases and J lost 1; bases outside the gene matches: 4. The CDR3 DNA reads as TGCGCCAGCAGCCTCCCGGGGGGTTCCTACAATGAGCAGTTCTTC. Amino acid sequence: CASSLPGGSYNEQFF.

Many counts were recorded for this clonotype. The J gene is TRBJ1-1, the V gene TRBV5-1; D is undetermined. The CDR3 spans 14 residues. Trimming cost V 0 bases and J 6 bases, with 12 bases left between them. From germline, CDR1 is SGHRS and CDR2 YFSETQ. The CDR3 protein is CASSLGQPGSEAFF. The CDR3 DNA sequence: TGCGCCAGCAGCTTGGGACAACCGGGCTCTGAAGCTTTCTTT.

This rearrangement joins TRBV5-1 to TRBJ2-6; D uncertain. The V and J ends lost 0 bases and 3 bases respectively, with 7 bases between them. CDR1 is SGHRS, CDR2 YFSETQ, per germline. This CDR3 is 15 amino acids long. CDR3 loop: CASSLDVGGANVLTF. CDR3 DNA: TGCGCCAGCAGCTTGGACGTAGGTGGGGCCAACGTCCTGACTTTC.

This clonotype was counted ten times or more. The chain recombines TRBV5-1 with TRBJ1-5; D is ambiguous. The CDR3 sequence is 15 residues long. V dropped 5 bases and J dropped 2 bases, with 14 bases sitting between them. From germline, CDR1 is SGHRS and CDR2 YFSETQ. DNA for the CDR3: TGCGCCAGCAGTCCCCGTCCTGGTGGCAATCAGCCCCAGCATTTT. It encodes CASSPRPGGNQPQHF. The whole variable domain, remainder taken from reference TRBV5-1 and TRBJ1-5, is KAGVTQTPRYLIKTRGQQVTLSCSPISGHRSVSWYQQTPGQGLQFLFEYFSETQRNKGNFPGRFSGRQFSNSRSEMNVSTLELGDSALYLCASSPRPGGNQPQHFGDGTRLSIL.

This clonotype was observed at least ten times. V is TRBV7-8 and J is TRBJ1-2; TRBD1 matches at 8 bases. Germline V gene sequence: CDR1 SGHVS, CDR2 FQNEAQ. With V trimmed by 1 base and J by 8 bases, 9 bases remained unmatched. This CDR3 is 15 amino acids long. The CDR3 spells CASSLEVGTGGGYTF. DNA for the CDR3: TGTGCCAGCAGCTTAGAGGTCGGGACAGGAGGGGGCTACACCTTC.

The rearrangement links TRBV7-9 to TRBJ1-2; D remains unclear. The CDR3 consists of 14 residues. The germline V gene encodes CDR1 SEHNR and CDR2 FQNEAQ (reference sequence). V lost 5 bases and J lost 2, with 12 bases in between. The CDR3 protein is CASSAELFNYGYTF. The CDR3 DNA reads TGTGCCAGCAGCGCCGAGCTGTTCAACTATGGCTACACCTTC.

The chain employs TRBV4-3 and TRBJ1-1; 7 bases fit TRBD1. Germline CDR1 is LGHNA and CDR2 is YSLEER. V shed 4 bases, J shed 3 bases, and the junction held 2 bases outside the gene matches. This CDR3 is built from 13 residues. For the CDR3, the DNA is TGCGCCAGCAGCCGCAGGGGGGACACTGAAGCTTTCTTT. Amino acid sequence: CASSRRGDTEAFF.

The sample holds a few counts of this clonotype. The CDR3 DNA follows: TGTGCCACCAGCAGAGATGGTAATAGCAATCAGCCCCAGCATTTT. Translation gives CATSRDGNSNQPQHF. The genes are TRBV15 and TRBJ1-5; D gene unclear. Germline CDR1 and CDR2: LNHNV and YYDKDF (reference sequence). This CDR3 is built from 15 residues. Trimming cost V 0 bases and J 0 bases, with 6 bases left between them.

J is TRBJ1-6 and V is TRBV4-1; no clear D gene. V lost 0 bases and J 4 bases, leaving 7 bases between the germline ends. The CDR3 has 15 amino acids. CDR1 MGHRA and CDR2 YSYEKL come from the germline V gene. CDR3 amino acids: CASSQDNRYNSPLHF. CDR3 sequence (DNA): TGCGCCAGCAGCCAAGACAATCGTTATAATTCACCCCTCCACTTT.